Shown below are 7 T cell receptor beta chains from a single sample sequenced in a study of blood T cell repertoires in COVID-19. Measured with immunoSEQ multiplex PCR; TCRdb has only the in-frame clones, and not every one. Among about 300,000 clones listed, 85% to 90% were seen once. The sample consisted of PBMCs or T cells enriched from blood (not recorded which). All receptors come from a man aged 25 to 40 who had recovered from COVID-19.

This chain uses TRBV18 with TRBJ2-1, with 9 bases identical to TRBD2. CDR3 length: 16 amino acids. The V and J ends lost 0 bases and 6 bases, in that order; junction bases with no gene match: 6. The germline CDR1 and CDR2 sequences are KGHSH and LQKENI. For the CDR3, the DNA is TGTGCCAGCTCACCACCGAGCGGGGGGCCTCTCAATGAGCAGTTCTTC. Translating gives CASSPPSGGPLNEQFF.

The CDR3 DNA sequence: TGCGCCAGCAGCTTGCCACAGGGGATCGAGACAGATACGCAGTATTTT. Translated, it gives CASSLPQGIETDTQYF. This chain connects TRBV5-1 to TRBJ2-3; 7 bases are shared with TRBD1. The CDR3 consists of 16 residues. J gave up 3 bases and V 1 base, and 8 bases lay outside the gene matches. Germline V CDR1 and CDR2: SGHRS, YFSETQ.

The chain employs TRBV19 and TRBJ2-1, with D maybe TRBD1 (6 bases). Trimming stripped 5 bases from V and 3 bases from J, with 11 bases between. Germline V gives CDR1 LNHDA, CDR2 SQIVND (reference sequence). The CDR3 consists of 14 residues. CDR3: CASSPGDLYNEQFF. CDR3 in DNA: TGTGCCAGTAGTCCAGGGGACCTCTACAATGAGCAGTTCTTC.

The V call is TRBV5-5, the J call TRBJ2-7; no reliable D call. This CDR3 has 14 residues. Trimming left V 1 base short and J 1 base short, with 9 bases between. Germline CDR1 reads SGHKS; CDR2 reads YYEKEE (reference sequence). Here the CDR3 reads CASSLPSTSYEQYF. The CDR3 DNA reads TGTGCCAGCAGCTTGCCCAGTACGTCCTACGAGCAGTACTTC.

This clone appeared once. This CDR3 is CATSAGQGPYGYTF. The CDR3 bases are TGTGCCACCAGTGCAGGACAGGGGCCGTATGGCTACACCTTC. This sequence joins TRBV24-1 and TRBJ1-2; 9 bases agree with TRBD1. CDR1 KGHDR and CDR2 SFDVKD come from the germline V gene. This CDR3 spans 14 amino acids. The ends lost 5 bases at V and 5 bases at J; junction bases unmatched: 5.

CDR3 sequence (DNA): TGTGCCAGCAGTGTGGGAGTGGGCGGGACAGGGACTCGCGAGCAGTACTTC. Amino acid sequence: CASSVGVGGTGTREQYF. The chain employs TRBV2 and TRBJ2-7, with 9 bases matching TRBD1. Per germline, CDR1 SNHLY and CDR2 FYNNEI. This CDR3 spans 17 amino acids. The V and J ends lost 4 bases and 6 bases, in that order; junction bases with no gene match: 16.

The V and J genes are TRBV6-5 and TRBJ2-2, with 11 bases matching TRBD1. Germline lookup yields CDR1 MNHEY and CDR2 SVGAGI. The junction had 4 bases not matched to a gene; V was cut back by 6 bases and J by 4 bases. The CDR3 length is 15 residues. The CDR3 reads CASRWDRGSTGELFF. The CDR3 bases are TGTGCCAGCAGGTGGGACAGGGGGAGCACCGGGGAGCTGTTTTTT.